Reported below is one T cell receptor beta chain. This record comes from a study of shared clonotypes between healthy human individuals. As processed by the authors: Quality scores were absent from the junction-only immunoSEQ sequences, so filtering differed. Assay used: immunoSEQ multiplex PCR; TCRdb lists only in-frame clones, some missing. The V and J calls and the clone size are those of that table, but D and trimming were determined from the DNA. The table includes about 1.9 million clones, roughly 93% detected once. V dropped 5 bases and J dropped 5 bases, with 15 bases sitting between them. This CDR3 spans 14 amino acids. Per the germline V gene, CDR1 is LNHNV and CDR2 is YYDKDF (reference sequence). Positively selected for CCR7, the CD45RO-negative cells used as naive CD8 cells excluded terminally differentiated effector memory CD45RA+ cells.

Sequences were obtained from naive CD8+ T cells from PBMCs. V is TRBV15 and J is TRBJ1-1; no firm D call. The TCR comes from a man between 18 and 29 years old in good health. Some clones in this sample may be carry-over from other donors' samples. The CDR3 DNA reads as TGTGCCACCAGCGGTTCGGGGTTGAGAACTGAAGCTTTCTTT. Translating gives CATSGSGLRTEAFF. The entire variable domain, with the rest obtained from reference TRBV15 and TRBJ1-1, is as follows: DAMVIQNPRYQVTQFGKPVTLSCSQTLNHNVMYWYQQKSSQAPKLLFHYYDKDFNNEADTPDNFQSRRPNTSFCFLDIRSPGLGDTAMYLCATSGSGLRTEAFFGQGTRLTVV.